A selection of T cell receptor beta chains follows, all from one sample in a study of cytomegalovirus exposure and HLA in healthy donors. Repertoires were generated with immunoSEQ multiplex PCR, while TCRdb's copy carries only in-frame clones and drops some. The sample lists about 60,000 clones; roughly 67% were seen once. The sample consisted of PBMCs. The receptor set was obtained from a man in his forties or fifties in good health and CMV-seronegative. Each CDR3 is given with its conserved first and last residue. D genes are given only for firm matches. Size is omitted from some rows. Given values are once, few, many or a class for expanded clones.

j_gene	d_gene	abundance	v_gene	CDR3aa	CDR3nt
TRBJ1-6	.	.	TRBV7-9	CASSPSGGSVPPLHF	TGTGCCAGCAGCCCGTCGGGAGGGTCGGTCCCACCCCTCCACTTT
TRBJ1-1	.	.	TRBV9	CASRDGLPGGRTFF	TGTGCCAGCAGGGATGGACTACCCGGGGGGCGAACTTTCTTT
TRBJ1-6	TRBD1	.	TRBV19	CASGHTGENSPLHF	TGTGCCAGTGGACACACAGGGGAAAATTCACCCCTCCACTTT
TRBJ1-1	.	.	TRBV19	CASSTGGLGGAFF	TGTGCCAGTAGTACGGGGGGCCTGGGGGGAGCTTTCTTT
TRBJ2-7	TRBD1	.	TRBV30	CAWARDSTYEQYF	TGTGCCTGGGCCCGGGACAGTACCTACGAGCAGTACTTC
TRBJ1-2	TRBD1	.	TRBV9	CASGTGKVTF	TGTGCCAGCGGGACAGGGAAAGTCACCTTC
TRBJ1-5	.	few	TRBV10-3	CAMRGQPQHF	TGTGCCATGAGGGGGCAGCCCCAGCATTTT
TRBJ1-1	.	.	TRBV7-9	CSSSLAPTGLNTEAFF	TGTTCCAGCAGCTTAGCCCCCACAGGGCTGAACACTGAAGCTTTCTTT
TRBJ1-2	.	.	TRBV5-1	CASSWAVETGSGYTF	TGCGCCAGCAGCTGGGCGGTCGAAACAGGGAGTGGCTACACCTTC
TRBJ1-2	TRBD1	.	TRBV10-3	CAISRTGQGAKTF	TGTGCCATCAGCCGAACTGGACAGGGGGCGAAAACCTTC
TRBJ2-1	.	.	TRBV27	CASSPGVGILNEQFF	TGTGCCAGCAGCCCGGGGGTGGGGATTTTGAATGAGCAGTTCTTC
TRBJ2-1	TRBD1	.	TRBV7-6	CASSLIRDRWGSTNEQFF	TGTGCCAGCAGCTTAATTAGGGACAGGTGGGGTTCAACCAATGAGCAGTTCTTC
TRBJ1-3	.	.	TRBV7-3	CASSPAGSGNTIYF	TGTGCCAGCAGCCCGGCGGGTTCGGGAAACACCATATATTTT
TRBJ2-3	TRBD1	.	TRBV7-9	CSSSSQPTGVRTDTQYF	TGTTCCAGCAGCTCGCAACCGACAGGGGTTCGGACAGATACGCAGTATTTT
TRBJ2-1	TRBD1	.	TRBV7-3	CASSQGTGGSYNEQFF	TGTGCCAGCAGCCAGGGGACAGGGGGATCCTACAATGAGCAGTTCTTC
TRBJ2-3	TRBD2	.	TRBV18	CASSPPSAGGGTDTQYF	TGTGCCAGCTCACCGCCAAGCGCGGGGGGGGGCACAGATACGCAGTATTTT
TRBJ2-2	TRBD1	.	TRBV5-4	CASSGRPGGYDTGELFF	TGTGCCAGCAGCGGCCGGCCAGGGGGTTACGACACCGGGGAGCTGTTTTTT
TRBJ1-3	.	.	TRBV6-5	CASAARGRGNTIYF	TGTGCCAGCGCGGCACGGGGTCGCGGAAACACCATATATTTT
TRBJ2-3	TRBD2	.	TRBV7-3	CASSTAGGPDTQYF	TGTGCCAGCAGCACAGCGGGGGGGCCAGATACGCAGTATTTT
TRBJ2-3	TRBD2	.	TRBV4-2	CASSQAFGLAGGGLDTQYF	TGTGCCAGCAGCCAAGCATTCGGACTAGCGGGGGGCGGGCTCGATACGCAGTATTTT
TRBJ1-1	TRBD1	.	TRBV28	CASSPTGALLDTEAFF	TGTGCCAGCAGCCCGACAGGGGCCCTACTTGACACTGAAGCTTTCTTT
TRBJ1-1	TRBD1	.	TRBV6-1	CASSKTGASNTEAFF	TGTGCCAGCAGCAAGACAGGGGCTTCGAACACTGAAGCTTTCTTT
TRBJ1-5	TRBD1	.	TRBV2	CASEDRGYTNQPQHF	TGTGCCAGTGAGGACAGGGGGTACACTAATCAGCCCCAGCATTTT